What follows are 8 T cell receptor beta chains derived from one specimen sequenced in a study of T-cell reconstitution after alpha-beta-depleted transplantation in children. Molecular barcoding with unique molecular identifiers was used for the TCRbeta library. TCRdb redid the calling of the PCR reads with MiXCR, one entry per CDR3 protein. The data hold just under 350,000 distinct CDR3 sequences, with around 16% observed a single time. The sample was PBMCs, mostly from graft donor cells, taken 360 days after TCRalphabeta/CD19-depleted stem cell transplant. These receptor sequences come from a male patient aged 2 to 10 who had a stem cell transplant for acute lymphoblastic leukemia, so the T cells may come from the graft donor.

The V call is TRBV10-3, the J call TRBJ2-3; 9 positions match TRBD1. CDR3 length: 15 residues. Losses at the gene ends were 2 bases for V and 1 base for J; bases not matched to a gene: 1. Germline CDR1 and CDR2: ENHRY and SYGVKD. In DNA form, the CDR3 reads TGTGCCATCAGTGAGAGGGACAGGGGCACAGATACGCAGTATTTT. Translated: CAISERDRGTDTQYF.

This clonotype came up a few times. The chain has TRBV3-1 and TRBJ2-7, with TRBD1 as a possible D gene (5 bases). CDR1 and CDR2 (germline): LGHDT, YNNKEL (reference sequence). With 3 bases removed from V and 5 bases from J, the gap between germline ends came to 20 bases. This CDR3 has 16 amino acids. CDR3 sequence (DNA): TGTGCCAGCAGCCACCCGTGGACCCAGGGAATCCACGAGCAGTACTTC. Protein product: CASSHPWTQGIHEQYF.

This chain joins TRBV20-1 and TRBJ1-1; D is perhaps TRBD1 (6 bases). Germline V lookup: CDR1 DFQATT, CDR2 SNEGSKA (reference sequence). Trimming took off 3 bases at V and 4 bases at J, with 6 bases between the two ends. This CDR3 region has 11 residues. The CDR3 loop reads CSASRGTEAFF. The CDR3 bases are TGCAGTGCTAGCAGGGGCACTGAAGCTTTCTTT.

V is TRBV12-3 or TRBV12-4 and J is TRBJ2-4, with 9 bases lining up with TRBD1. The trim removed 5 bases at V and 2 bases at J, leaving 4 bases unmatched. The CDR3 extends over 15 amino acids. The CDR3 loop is CASSRTGVSKNIQYF. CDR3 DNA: TGTGCCAGCAGTCGGACAGGGGTTTCCAAAAACATTCAGTACTTC.

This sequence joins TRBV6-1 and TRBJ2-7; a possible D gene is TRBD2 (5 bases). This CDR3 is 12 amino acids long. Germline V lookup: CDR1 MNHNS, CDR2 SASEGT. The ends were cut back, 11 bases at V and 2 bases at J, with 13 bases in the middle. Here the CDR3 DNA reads TGTGCCCTGTGGAGAGGGACCTACGAGCAGTACTTC. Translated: CALWRGTYEQYF.

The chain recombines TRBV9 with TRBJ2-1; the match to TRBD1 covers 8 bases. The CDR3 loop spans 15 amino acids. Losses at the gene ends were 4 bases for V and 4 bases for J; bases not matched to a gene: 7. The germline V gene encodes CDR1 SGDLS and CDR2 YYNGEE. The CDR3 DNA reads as TGTGCCAGCAGCTCCCGGGACAGGCTTTACAATGAGCAGTTCTTC. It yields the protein CASSSRDRLYNEQFF. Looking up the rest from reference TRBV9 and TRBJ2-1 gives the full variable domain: DSGVTQTPKHLITATGQRVTLRCSPRSGDLSVYWYQQSLDQGLQFLIQYYNGEERAKGNILERFSAQQFPDLHSELNLSSLELGDSALYFCASSSRDRLYNEQFFGPGTRLTVL.

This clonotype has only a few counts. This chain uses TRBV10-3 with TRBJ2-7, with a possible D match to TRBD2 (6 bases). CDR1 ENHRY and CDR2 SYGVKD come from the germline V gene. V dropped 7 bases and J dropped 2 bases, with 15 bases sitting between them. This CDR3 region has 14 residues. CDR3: CAITGTSFPYEQYF. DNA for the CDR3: TGTGCCATCACAGGCACTAGCTTTCCCTACGAGCAGTACTTC.

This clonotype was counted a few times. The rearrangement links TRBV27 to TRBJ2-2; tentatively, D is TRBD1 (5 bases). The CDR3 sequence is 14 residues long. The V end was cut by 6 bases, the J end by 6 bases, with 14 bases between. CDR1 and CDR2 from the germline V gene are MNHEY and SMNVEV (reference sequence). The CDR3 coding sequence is TGTGCCAGCAGGCGGCAGGGTCTTGCCGGGGAGCTGTTTTTT. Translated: CASRRQGLAGELFF.